This T cell receptor beta chain appears in the sequencing data of a study of blood T cell repertoires in COVID-19. Across the whole study: Spain, Italy and the United States supplied samples that represented acute and convalescent COVID-19. Nucleic acid was either cDNA or gDNA, and it came from T cells, B-cell-depleted T cells, or PBMCs.

As handled by the study authors: Estimated nucleated cell counts came from reference gene primer amplification. Method: immunoSEQ multiplex PCR; TCRdb's copy keeps in-frame clones and lacks some. D and trimming come from the DNA, and the V and J calls and clone size come from that table. The sample has some 180,000 clones, nearly 90% seen once. On this clone itself: Other DNA sequences of this sample code for an identical CDR3.

The CDR3 spans 14 residues. Germline V gene sequence: CDR1 SGHRS, CDR2 YFSETQ. V lost 0 bases and J lost 3; bases outside the gene matches: 1. The specimen sequenced was peripheral blood. The source is a man aged 45-65 years with acute or convalescent COVID-19. The chain is built from TRBV5-1 and TRBJ1-1; 8 bases agree with TRBD1. CDR3 sequence: CASSLAGGYTEAFF. The DNA of the CDR3 is TGCGCCAGCAGCTTGGCAGGGGGCTACACTGAAGCTTTCTTT.